A single sample gave rise to the 2 T cell receptor beta chains below, sequenced in a study of shared clonotypes between healthy human individuals. Assay used: immunoSEQ multiplex PCR; TCRdb lists only in-frame clones, some missing. The table lists about 450,000 clones, 70% to 85% of them singletons. The specimen was PBMCs. The receptors shown here come from a woman aged 35 to 49 in good health. Some clones in this sample may be carry-over from other donors' samples.

The rearrangement links TRBV5-1 to TRBJ1-4; D call uncertain. V lost 2 bases, J lost 0 bases, and 8 bases lay in between. The germline CDR1 and CDR2 sequences are SGHRS and YFSETQ. This CDR3 region has 15 residues. The CDR3 DNA is TGCGCCAGCAGCTTTGAGGGCACAACTAATGAAAAACTGTTTTTT. The encoded protein is CASSFEGTTNEKLFF.

V gene TRBV10-1 combines with J gene TRBJ2-1; 10 positions agree with TRBD2. The CDR3 is made up of 19 amino acids. The V and J ends lost 0 bases and 0 bases, in that order; junction bases with no gene match: 8. Germline assignment: CDR1 WNHNN and CDR2 SYGVQD (reference sequence). The CDR3 coding sequence is TGCGCCAGCAGTGAGTCAGCGGGAGGGCCCGTCAGCTCCTACAATGAGCAGTTCTTC. This encodes CASSESAGGPVSSYNEQFF.